The following is a TCR beta chain sequence with its context. Its antigen is as yet unknown. The CDR3 covers 16 residues. Germline V CDR1 and CDR2: KGHSH, LQKENI. The J segment lost 10 bases and the V segment lost 4 bases, leaving 10 bases of the junction unmatched. The data derive from a study of post-analysis software for immune sequencing data. Across the study: The study covered relapsing-remitting, secondary progressive and progressive-relapsing courses of multiple sclerosis. Findings and caveats of the study: Strong same-batch co-clustering of samples appeared with F measure clustering. TRBV5-6, TRBV5-1 and TRBV20-1 were among roughly five TRBV segments more frequent in patients than controls. Comparison with controls showed significantly lower normalized Chao1 diversity in multiple sclerosis patients.

Unique molecular identifiers were built into the TCR beta cDNA libraries. MiXCR, run by TCRdb on the PCR reads, gives a single entry per CDR3 protein. In the table there are 700,000 to 800,000 distinct CDR3 sequences, roughly 27% of which are singletons. The material sequenced was blood. The chain is built from TRBV18 and TRBJ2-2; 12 bases are a match to TRBD2. This TCR came from a girl between 5 and 17 years old with multiple sclerosis. In DNA form, the CDR3 reads TGTGCCAGCTCACTGATTCCGGGACTAGCGGGCCCGGAGCTGTTTTTT. This sequence encodes CASSLIPGLAGPELFF.